This entry is about one T cell receptor (beta chain). This entry is derived from a study of OX40 agonist ivuxolimab in advanced cancers. Profiled with immunoSEQ multiplex PCR; TCRdb holds only in-frame clones, not every one. In the table there are around 67,000 clones, roughly 80% of which are singletons. Per germline, CDR1 MGHDK and CDR2 SYGVNS. This CDR3 is built from 12 residues. V dropped 5 bases and J dropped 8 bases, with 12 bases sitting between them. Patients had blood sampled at baseline and again on cycle 4 day 1 and cycle 7 day 1. The chain links TRBV25-1 to TRBJ1-2; D not resolved. Sequenced material: CD4+ or CD8+ T cells sorted from blood, taken in a trial of the OX40 agonist ivuxolimab. The source is an adult with an advanced solid tumor such as melanoma, head and neck, liver or kidney cancer. DNA for the CDR3: TGTGCCAGCAGTCTAACGGCGGGGGGCTACACCTTC. Its translation: CASSLTAGGYTF.